This T cell receptor (beta chain) was documented in a study of T cell responses to AZD1222 COVID-19 vaccine. Overall study: Second doses were pooled across both intervals (about 4 or about 12 weeks).

Germline V lookup: CDR1 SNHLY, CDR2 FYNNEI. The CDR3 contains 17 residues. The V and J ends lost 3 bases and 2 bases respectively, with 14 bases between them. Study-wide results and caveats: Breadth and depth of Spike-specific TCRs rose after two AZD1222 doses. Unmutated regions of variants are reportedly targeted by nearly half of spike-specific TCRs. The donor cohort was predominantly white British with a female majority, and clonal diversity may have been underestimated.

The assay was immunoSEQ multiplex PCR, and TCRdb's table has in-frame clones only and misses some. The table has about 110,000 clones, about 88% seen once. As to this clone: Its antigen is undetermined.

The sequence was collected from an adult in good health. The source material was peripheral blood, sampled on day 0 of AZD1222 vaccination. This sequence joins TRBV2 and TRBJ2-6; D might be TRBD1 or TRBD2, each matching 5 bases. The CDR3 here is CASSDGTALAGANVLTF. DNA of the CDR3: TGTGCCAGCAGTGACGGGACGGCCCTAGCTGGGGCCAACGTCCTGACTTTC. The full variable domain, with the rest looked up from reference TRBV2 and TRBJ2-6, is EPEVTQTPSHQVTQMGQEVILRCVPISNHLYFYWYRQILGQKVEFLVSFYNNEISEKSEIFDDQFSVERPDGSNFTLKIRSTKLEDSAMYFCASSDGTALAGANVLTFGAGSRLTVL.